A selection of T cell receptor beta chains follows, all from one sample in a study of cytomegalovirus exposure and HLA in healthy donors. This table comes from immunoSEQ multiplex PCR, and its TCRdb copy is limited to in-frame clones, with some not included. The table lists roughly 110,000 clones, around 70% of them singletons. Specimen: PBMCs. The receptors here all came from a man aged 25-45 years in good health and CMV-seropositive. The CDR3 runs from the conserved cysteine through the conserved F or W. Clone size, where shown, is once, few, many, or a class for clones that have expanded.

12	few	TRBV2	CASNLATDTQYF
17	.	TRBV9	CASSVGNRPSGANVLTF
15	.	TRBV29-1	CSVVLSGGSTDTQYF
13	few	TRBV6-1	CASMPWSNYGYTF
16	few	TRBV2	CASSEVRQRATYEQYF
16	.	TRBV7-6	CASSLDASGGSDTQYF
12	once	TRBV29-1	CSVAGQAYEQYF
14	.	TRBV5-1	CASSQGQGTTEAFF
12	.	TRBV6-4	CARDRERYEQYF
16	.	TRBV4-1	CASSSGAGGPTDTQYF
15	.	TRBV9	CASSAGQVSTDTQYF
16	.	TRBV9	CASSGMGDKSTDTQYF
15	.	TRBV7-7	CASRRTSGAQETQYF
16	few	TRBV6-5	CASSYTGWGESHEQYF
14	.	TRBV7-2	CASSFRGGVYEQYF
15	.	TRBV5-1	CASSLGLSSGNTIYF
15	few	TRBV7-2	CASSLGPGGPYEQYF
14	.	TRBV7-9	CASSFGGGANVLTF
15	.	TRBV15	CATSRERSTYNEQFF
17	.	TRBV7-2	CASSPMRGGRSTDTQYF
14	.	TRBV6-1	CASSEEGGQDEQFF
13	.	TRBV2	CASTPTRGYGYTF
17	few	TRBV6-1	CASSEASGLAGHGELFF
14	once	TRBV5-1	CASSLYQSGNTIYF
15	.	TRBV28	CASSSNRGGRNGYTF
14	.	TRBV11-2	CASSSGLSNQPQHF
15	.	TRBV7-9	CASQPRGSGANVLTF
15	.	TRBV7-2	CASSLRSQLSGEQYF
15	.	TRBV7-8	CASSFGRRLNTEAFF
18	.	TRBV5-1	CASSLIWDRGLGNTEAFF
14	.	TRBV2	CASDSQGRTDTQYF
12	.	TRBV7-9	CSSSPGGNEQFF
15	.	TRBV4-1	CASSQEGTGFYEQYF
16	few	TRBV29-1	CSVEDEDYLAGYGYTF
15	.	TRBV6-5	CASRPPGQGLYEQYF
12	.	TRBV2	CASSVATEQAFF
12	.	TRBV28	CAGGNSGNTIYF
18	.	TRBV10-3	CAISESSISGRSSYEQYF